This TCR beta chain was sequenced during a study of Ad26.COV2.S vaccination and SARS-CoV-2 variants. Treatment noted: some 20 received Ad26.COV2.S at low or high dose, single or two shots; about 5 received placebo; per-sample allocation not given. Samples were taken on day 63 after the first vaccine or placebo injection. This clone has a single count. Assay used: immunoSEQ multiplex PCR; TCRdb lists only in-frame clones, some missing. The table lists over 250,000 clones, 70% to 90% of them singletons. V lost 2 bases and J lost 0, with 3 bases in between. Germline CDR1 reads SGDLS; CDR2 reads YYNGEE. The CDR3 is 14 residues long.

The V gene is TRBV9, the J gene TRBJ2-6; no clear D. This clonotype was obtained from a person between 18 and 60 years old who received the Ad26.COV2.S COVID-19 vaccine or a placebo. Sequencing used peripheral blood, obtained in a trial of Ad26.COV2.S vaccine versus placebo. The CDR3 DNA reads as TGTGCCAGCAGCGTCGGCTCTGGGGCCAACGTCCTGACTTTC. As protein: CASSVGSGANVLTF. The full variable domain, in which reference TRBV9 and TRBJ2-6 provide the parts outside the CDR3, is DSGVTQTPKHLITATGQRVTLRCSPRSGDLSVYWYQQSLDQGLQFLIQYYNGEERAKGNILERFSAQQFPDLHSELNLSSLELGDSALYFCASSVGSGANVLTFGAGSRLTVL.